This note documents a single T cell receptor beta chain sequence. These data belong to a study of T cells expressing NK-cell markers. With the 5' RACE reads reprocessed, TCRdb shows one record per CDR3 protein and no DNA. The table for this sample gives some 140,000 distinct CDR3 sequences. This CDR3 is built from 11 residues. Germline CDR1 reads SQVTM; CDR2 reads ANQGSEA. This sequence was found in a woman aged 45-65 years in good health. The sequencing sample was made of blood T cells: a sorted CD56 or NKG2C T cell subset, CD4+ or CD8+ T cells, or bulk PBMC T cells (not recorded which). The J gene is TRBJ2-5, the V gene TRBV29-1; TCRdb gives TRBD2 as the D gene, but with no DNA this cannot be confirmed. CDR3 amino acids: CSVESGRAGYF.